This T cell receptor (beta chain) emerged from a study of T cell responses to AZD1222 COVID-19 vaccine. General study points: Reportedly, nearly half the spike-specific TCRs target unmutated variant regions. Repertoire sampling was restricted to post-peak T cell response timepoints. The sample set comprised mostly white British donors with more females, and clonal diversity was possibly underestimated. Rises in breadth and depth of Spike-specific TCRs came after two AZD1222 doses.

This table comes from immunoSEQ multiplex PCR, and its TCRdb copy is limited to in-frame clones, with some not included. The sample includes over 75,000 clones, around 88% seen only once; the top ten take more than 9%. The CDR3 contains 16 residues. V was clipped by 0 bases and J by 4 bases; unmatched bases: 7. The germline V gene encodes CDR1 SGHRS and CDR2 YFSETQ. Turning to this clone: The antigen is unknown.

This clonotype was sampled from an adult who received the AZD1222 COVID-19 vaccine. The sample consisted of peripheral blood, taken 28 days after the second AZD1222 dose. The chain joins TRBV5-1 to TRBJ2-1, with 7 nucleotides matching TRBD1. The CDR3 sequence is CASSLEGDSDYNEQFF. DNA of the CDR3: TGCGCCAGCAGCTTGGAAGGGGACAGTGATTACAATGAGCAGTTCTTC.